This is a list of T cell receptor beta chains from one sample in a study of blood T cell repertoires in COVID-19. Profiling relied on immunoSEQ multiplex PCR, and the TCRdb table lists in-frame clones only, not all of them. The table records 50,000 or so clones, more than 80% of them present only once. Material: peripheral blood. The receptors stem from a human donor with active COVID-19. The donor label of this sample is uncertain. The CDR3 runs from the conserved cysteine through the conserved F or W. Each record gives: CDR3 DNA, CDR3 protein, V gene, J gene, clone size, D gene. A D gene is named only where the DNA matches it firmly. Clone size is stated in some rows and not others, as once, few, many or a class when expanded.

CDR3nt: TGTGCCTGGAGTGTCCCTAGACTAGCGGACACCACAGATACGCAGTATTTT
CDR3aa: CAWSVPRLADTTDTQYF
v_gene: TRBV30
j_gene: TRBJ2-3
abundance: NA
d_gene: TRBD2

CDR3nt: TGTGCCAGCAGCCCTGGGGCGATCCAAGAGACCCAGTACTTC
CDR3aa: CASSPGAIQETQYF
v_gene: TRBV5-4
j_gene: TRBJ2-5
abundance: NA
d_gene: NA

CDR3nt: TGTGCCTGGAGTGGGGGGGGGACAGGCTTCCGCGAGCAGTACTTC
CDR3aa: CAWSGGGTGFREQYF
v_gene: TRBV30
j_gene: TRBJ2-7
abundance: NA
d_gene: NA

CDR3nt: TGTGCCACCAGCAGTAGCGGGAGAGGGCGCGAGCAGTACTTC
CDR3aa: CATSSSGRGREQYF
v_gene: TRBV15
j_gene: TRBJ2-7
abundance: once
d_gene: TRBD2

CDR3nt: TGTGCCACAGCTAGCGGGAAAGACAATGAGCAGTTCTTC
CDR3aa: CATASGKDNEQFF
v_gene: TRBV10-3
j_gene: TRBJ2-1
abundance: NA
d_gene: TRBD2

CDR3nt: TGTGCCAGCTCTGGACAGGGCACAGATACGCAGTATTTT
CDR3aa: CASSGQGTDTQYF
v_gene: TRBV18
j_gene: TRBJ2-3
abundance: NA
d_gene: TRBD1

CDR3nt: TGTGCCAGCAGCTTACAGGTGAACACTGAAGCTTTCTTT
CDR3aa: CASSLQVNTEAFF
v_gene: TRBV7-9
j_gene: TRBJ1-1
abundance: NA
d_gene: NA

CDR3nt: TGCGCCAGCCATACAGGGGAGAGCACAGATACGCAGTATTTT
CDR3aa: CASHTGESTDTQYF
v_gene: TRBV5-1
j_gene: TRBJ2-3
abundance: NA
d_gene: TRBD1

CDR3nt: TGTGCCAGCTCAGGGGACCCGATCGACTACGAGCAGTACTTC
CDR3aa: CASSGDPIDYEQYF
v_gene: TRBV5-4
j_gene: TRBJ2-7
abundance: NA
d_gene: NA

CDR3nt: TGCGCCAGCAGCACACAACCCGGGACTAACACCTACGAGCAGTACTTC
CDR3aa: CASSTQPGTNTYEQYF
v_gene: TRBV5-1
j_gene: TRBJ2-7
abundance: once
d_gene: TRBD2

CDR3nt: TGTGCCAGCACCAGAGGTCATTTT
CDR3aa: CASTRGHF
v_gene: TRBV21-1
j_gene: TRBJ1-5
abundance: medium-sized
d_gene: NA

CDR3nt: TGTGCCAGCAGTTCCCCTTCCGGGACAGCCTATGGCTACACCTTC
CDR3aa: CASSSPSGTAYGYTF
v_gene: TRBV28
j_gene: TRBJ1-2
abundance: NA
d_gene: TRBD1

CDR3nt: TGTGCCAGCAGCCATACCCTGGGGCAGGGACAGAAGGATTTC
CDR3aa: CASSHTLGQGQKDF
v_gene: TRBV7-2
j_gene: TRBJ1-2
abundance: once
d_gene: TRBD1

CDR3nt: TGTGCCAGCAATCCCGGGGGGGGTGGAACTGAAGCTTTCTTT
CDR3aa: CASNPGGGGTEAFF
v_gene: TRBV6-5
j_gene: TRBJ1-1
abundance: NA
d_gene: NA

CDR3nt: TGTGCCAGCAGCTTAGGGGCGACAGAATACACTGAAGCTTTCTTT
CDR3aa: CASSLGATEYTEAFF
v_gene: TRBV7-2
j_gene: TRBJ1-1
abundance: NA
d_gene: NA

CDR3nt: TGTGCCAGCAGCTTAGTGGCTAGCCGGAATGAGCAGTTCTTC
CDR3aa: CASSLVASRNEQFF
v_gene: TRBV7-2
j_gene: TRBJ2-1
abundance: NA
d_gene: NA

CDR3nt: TGTGCCAGCAGCGTAGGGGGACAGGGCACTGAAGCTTTCTTT
CDR3aa: CASSVGGQGTEAFF
v_gene: TRBV9
j_gene: TRBJ1-1
abundance: once
d_gene: TRBD1

CDR3nt: TGTGCCACCCAGGGCAACGGGGAGCTGTTTTTT
CDR3aa: CATQGNGELFF
v_gene: TRBV24-1
j_gene: TRBJ2-2
abundance: NA
d_gene: NA

CDR3nt: TGTGCCAGCAGCCAAGCTGGAGGGTACAATGAGCAGTTCTTC
CDR3aa: CASSQAGGYNEQFF
v_gene: TRBV14
j_gene: TRBJ2-1
abundance: NA
d_gene: NA

CDR3nt: TGTGCCAGCAGTTTGTGGTCGGGGGATCTAACCGGGGAGCTGTTTTTT
CDR3aa: CASSLWSGDLTGELFF
v_gene: TRBV27
j_gene: TRBJ2-2
abundance: NA
d_gene: NA

CDR3nt: TGTGCCAGCAGTGGTGAGGTACACGGGGAGCTGTTTTTT
CDR3aa: CASSGEVHGELFF
v_gene: TRBV2
j_gene: TRBJ2-2
abundance: NA
d_gene: NA

CDR3nt: TGTGCCAGCTCGCGGACAGGGGACAATCAGCCCCAGCATTTT
CDR3aa: CASSRTGDNQPQHF
v_gene: TRBV18
j_gene: TRBJ1-5
abundance: NA
d_gene: TRBD1

CDR3nt: TGCGCCAGCAGCTTGGTCTTCGGGGGTGGGAACACTGAAGCTTTCTTT
CDR3aa: CASSLVFGGGNTEAFF
v_gene: TRBV5-1
j_gene: TRBJ1-1
abundance: once
d_gene: NA

CDR3nt: TGCAGCGTTGAACACCCTGGGAAAGAGGGGAACACCGGGGAGCTGTTTTTT
CDR3aa: CSVEHPGKEGNTGELFF
v_gene: TRBV29-1
j_gene: TRBJ2-2
abundance: NA
d_gene: NA

CDR3nt: TGTGCTAGTGGTTTGGACAGGTACAATCAGCCCCAGCATTTT
CDR3aa: CASGLDRYNQPQHF
v_gene: TRBV12-5
j_gene: TRBJ1-5
abundance: NA
d_gene: NA

CDR3nt: TGTGCCAGCAGCCCCGAGCAGGGATCTGGAAACACCATATATTTT
CDR3aa: CASSPEQGSGNTIYF
v_gene: TRBV7-2
j_gene: TRBJ1-3
abundance: once
d_gene: NA

CDR3nt: TGTGCCAGCAGCTTTCGGGAGGGTGGGGACATTCAGTACTTC
CDR3aa: CASSFREGGDIQYF
v_gene: TRBV7-9
j_gene: TRBJ2-4
abundance: NA
d_gene: TRBD2

CDR3nt: TGTGCCAGCAGCCCCGGACTAGCGGAGGAGCAGTACTTC
CDR3aa: CASSPGLAEEQYF
v_gene: TRBV7-3
j_gene: TRBJ2-5
abundance: NA
d_gene: TRBD2

CDR3nt: TGCGCCAGCAGCCAAGCGGCGGGGGCCCGCGGCTACACCTTC
CDR3aa: CASSQAAGARGYTF
v_gene: TRBV4-1
j_gene: TRBJ1-2
abundance: NA
d_gene: NA